This T cell receptor (beta chain) emerged from a study of OX40 agonist ivuxolimab in advanced cancers. Study conclusions and caveats: Some of the lowest clonal expansion was seen in partial responders at 0.1-3.0 mg/kg.

Notes on this clone: What it recognizes is unknown.

Repertoires were generated with immunoSEQ multiplex PCR, while TCRdb's copy carries only in-frame clones and drops some. The sample comprises about 67,000 clones, about 85% of which are singletons, and 2% to 2.5% rests with the top ten. The V end lost 2 bases, the J end lost 5 bases, and 9 bases lay between the germline ends. The CDR3 covers 13 residues. This TCR was sampled from an adult with an advanced solid tumor such as melanoma, head and neck, liver or kidney cancer. The source was CD4+ or CD8+ T cells sorted from blood, collected in a trial of the OX40 agonist ivuxolimab. This chain connects TRBV23-1 to TRBJ1-2, with D possibly being TRBD1 (5 bases). TRBV23-1 is marked as an open reading frame, function uncertain. CDR3 protein: CASSQQTVYGYTF. DNA for the CDR3: TGCGCCAGCAGTCAACAGACAGTATATGGCTACACCTTC.